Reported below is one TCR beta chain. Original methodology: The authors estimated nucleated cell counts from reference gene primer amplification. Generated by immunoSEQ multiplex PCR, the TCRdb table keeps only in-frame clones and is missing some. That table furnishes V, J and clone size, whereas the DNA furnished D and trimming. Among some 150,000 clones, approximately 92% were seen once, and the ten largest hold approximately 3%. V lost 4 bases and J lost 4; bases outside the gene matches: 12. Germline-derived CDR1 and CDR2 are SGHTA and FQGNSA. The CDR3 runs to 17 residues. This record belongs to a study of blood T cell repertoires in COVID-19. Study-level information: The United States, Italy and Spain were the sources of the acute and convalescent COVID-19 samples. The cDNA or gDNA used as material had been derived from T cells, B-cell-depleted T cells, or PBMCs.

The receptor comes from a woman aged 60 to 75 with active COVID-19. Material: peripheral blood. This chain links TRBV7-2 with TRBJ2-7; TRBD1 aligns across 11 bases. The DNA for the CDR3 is TGTGCCAGCAGCTCGGGACAGGGGGTCCGCCAGACTTACGAGCAGTACTTC. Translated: CASSSGQGVRQTYEQYF.